This T cell receptor (beta chain) was identified during a study of blood T cell repertoires in COVID-19. Germline-derived CDR1 and CDR2 are MGHDK and SYGVNS. V lost 5 bases, J lost 3 bases, and 9 bases stayed unmatched. The CDR3 totals 15 residues. As handled by the study authors: Estimation of nucleated cell counts was performed using reference gene primer amplification. TCRdb's table, derived via immunoSEQ multiplex PCR, lists solely in-frame clones and lacks some. V and J calls and clone size are given by that table; D and trimming were obtained from the DNA. Among a few hundred thousand clones listed, approximately 83% were seen once. Grouping used clinical history reported by participants in a survey and questionnaire.

The V call is TRBV25-1, the J call TRBJ2-7; TRBD1 matches 8 bases. Sequencing was carried out using PBMCs or T cells enriched from blood (not recorded which). The TCR originated in a young man who had recovered from COVID-19. The CDR3, as DNA: TGTGCCAGCAGTAAGACCGGGACAGGCCGCTACGAGCAGTACTTC. It translates to CASSKTGTGRYEQYF.